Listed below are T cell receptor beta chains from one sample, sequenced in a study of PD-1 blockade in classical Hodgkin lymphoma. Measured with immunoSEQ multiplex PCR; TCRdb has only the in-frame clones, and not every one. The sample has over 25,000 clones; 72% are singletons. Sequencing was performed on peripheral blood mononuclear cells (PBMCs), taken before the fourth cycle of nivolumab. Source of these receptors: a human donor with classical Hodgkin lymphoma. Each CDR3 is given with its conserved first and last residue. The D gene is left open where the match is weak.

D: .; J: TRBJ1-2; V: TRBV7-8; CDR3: CASSLYKGLTNYGYTF
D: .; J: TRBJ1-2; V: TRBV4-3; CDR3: CASSQERTNGGYTF
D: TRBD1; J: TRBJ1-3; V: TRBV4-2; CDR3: CASSQEGDRGLGNTIYF
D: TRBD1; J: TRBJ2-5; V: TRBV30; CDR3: CAFEPGQGQETQYF
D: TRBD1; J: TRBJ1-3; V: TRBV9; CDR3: CASSVATGTAPGNTIYF
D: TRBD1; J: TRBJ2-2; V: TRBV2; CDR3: CASRGIRGRNTGELFF
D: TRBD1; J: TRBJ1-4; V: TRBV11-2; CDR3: CASSTYRGGNEKLFF
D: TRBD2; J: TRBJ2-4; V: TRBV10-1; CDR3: CASTPTMWGLGSGRGDSKNIQYF
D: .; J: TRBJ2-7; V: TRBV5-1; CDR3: CASSLRQASYEQYF
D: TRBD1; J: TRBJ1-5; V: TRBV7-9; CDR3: CASSPARQGDNQPQHF
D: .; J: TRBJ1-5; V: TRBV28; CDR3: CASSLQGDQPQHF
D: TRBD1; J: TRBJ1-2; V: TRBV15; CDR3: CATSRGTGGSALYGYTF
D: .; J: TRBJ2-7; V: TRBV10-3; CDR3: CAISVNQGWDEQYF
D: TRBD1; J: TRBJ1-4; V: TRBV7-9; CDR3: CASSPTGGRTNEKLFF
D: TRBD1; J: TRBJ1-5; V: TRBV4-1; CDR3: CASSQDLGQGRNQPQHF
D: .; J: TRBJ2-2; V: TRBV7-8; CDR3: CASSSGRGGQGELFF
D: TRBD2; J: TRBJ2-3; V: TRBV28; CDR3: CASSQIKTSGSTDTQYF
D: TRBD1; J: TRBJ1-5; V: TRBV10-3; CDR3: CAISESSRDRPQPQHF
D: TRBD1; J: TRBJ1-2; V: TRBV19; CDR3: CASRDRGLRGYTF
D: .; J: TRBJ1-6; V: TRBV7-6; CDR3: CASSLGGGGSSPLHF
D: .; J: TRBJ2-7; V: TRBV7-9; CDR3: CASSFQPPYEQYF
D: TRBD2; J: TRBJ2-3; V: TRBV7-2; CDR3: CASSRRSGGVDTDTQYF
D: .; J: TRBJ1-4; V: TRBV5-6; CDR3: CASSLVGAVEKLFF
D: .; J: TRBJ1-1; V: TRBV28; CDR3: CASSLSSITEAFF